This entry is about one T cell receptor beta chain. Its antigen is unknown. At one end the junction does not follow the germline gene, possibly because of a read error. It was with previously described methods and listed TCR primers that bulk TCR libraries were made. A single record per CDR3 protein comes from TCRdb applying MiXCR to the PCR reads. The sample has about 640,000 distinct CDR3 sequences; nearly 20% are singletons. Sorting defined naive CD8 T cells as CD8+CD4-CCR7+CD45RA+. This CDR3 is 13 amino acids long. CDR1 is ENHRY, CDR2 SYGVKD, per germline. This entry is derived from a study of molecular identifiers for immune sequencing clone quantification. Study-wide findings and caveats: Clone sizes could be underestimated for highly expanded clones when identical TCR molecules share a barcode.

The rearrangement links TRBV10-3 to TRBJ1-5, with no clear D. The sequence was collected from a human donor in good health. Some libraries in this study had Jurkat cell RNA spiked in. Sequenced: naive CD8+ T cells from blood, with Jurkat cell RNA spiked in. The subset was: FACS-sorted CD8+CD4-CCR7+CD45RA+ naive T cells. The CDR3 spells CAISDVEEQPLHF. The CDR3 nucleotides are TGTGCCATCAGTGATGTTGAGGAGCAGCCCCTGCATTTT.